A single sample is the source of the 5 T cell receptor beta chains below, sequenced in a study of cytomegalovirus exposure and HLA in healthy donors. PCR involved 60 Vbeta and 13 Jbeta primers. The repertoire was sequenced with immunoSEQ multiplex PCR; TCRdb's copy has only in-frame clones and lacks some. The table lists about 140,000 clones, around three quarters of them singletons. Sequencing was performed on PBMCs. These receptors were collected from a man between 35 and 55 years old in good health and CMV-seropositive.

The CDR3 DNA reads TGTGCCAGCAGCATTGACAAGGACTATGGCTACACCTTC. Amino acid sequence: CASSIDKDYGYTF. The rearrangement uses TRBV7-2 and TRBJ1-2; no clear D. The CDR3 totals 13 residues. Germline CDR1 SGHTA, CDR2 FQGNSA. V was cut by 5 bases and J by 3 bases, with 10 bases left in between. Using reference TRBV7-2 and TRBJ1-2 for the parts outside the CDR3, the full variable domain is GAGVSQSPSNKVTEKGKDVELRCDPISGHTALYWYRQSLGQGLEFLIYFQGNSAPDKSGLPSDRFSAERTGGSVSTLTIQRTQQEDSAVYLCASSIDKDYGYTFGSGTRLTVV.

This clone was counted only a few times. The chain employs TRBV11-2 and TRBJ1-1, with D possibly being TRBD1 (5 bases). The CDR3 extends over 14 amino acids. The germline V and J ends were trimmed by 5 bases and 0 bases, with 10 bases remaining between them. Germline values: CDR1 SGHAT, CDR2 FQNNGV. The CDR3 sequence is CASSDDSMNTEAFF. In DNA form, the CDR3 reads TGTGCCAGCAGCGACGACAGTATGAACACTGAAGCTTTCTTT.

The chain couples TRBV28 to TRBJ2-1; no firm D call. V was clipped by 6 bases and J by 5 bases, with 8 bases between them. This CDR3 spans 12 amino acids. Germline CDR1 and CDR2: MDHEN and SYDVKM. CDR3 sequence reads: CASSHGDNEQFF. The CDR3 region has the DNA TGTGCCAGCAGCCATGGAGACAATGAGCAGTTCTTC. Filled out from reference TRBV28 and TRBJ2-1, the complete variable domain reads DVKVTQSSRYLVKRTGEKVFLECVQDMDHENMFWYRQDPGLGLRLIYFSYDVKMKEKGDIPEGYSVSREKKERFSLILESASTNQTSMYLCASSHGDNEQFFGPGTRLTVL.

This clone was picked up a small number of times. The CDR3 reads CASMVAGVLNEQFF. CDR3 in DNA: TGTGCCAGCATGGTGGCGGGAGTGCTCAATGAGCAGTTCTTC. V and J are TRBV27 and TRBJ2-1; the match to TRBD2 covers 7 bases. Trimming removed 7 bases from V and 6 bases from J; junction bases left unmatched: 9. There are 14 residues in the CDR3. Germline assignment: CDR1 MNHEY and CDR2 SMNVEV (reference sequence).

As concerns this clone: The germline gene is not matched at one end of the junction; a read error may be the cause. The rearrangement joins TRBV7-9 to TRBJ2-3; 7 bases are a match to TRBD2. Per germline, CDR1 SEHNR and CDR2 FQNEAQ (reference sequence). The CDR3 has 8 residues. The CDR3 nucleotides read TGTGCCAGCAGCCCTAGCGGTTTT. Translated, it gives CASSPSGF.